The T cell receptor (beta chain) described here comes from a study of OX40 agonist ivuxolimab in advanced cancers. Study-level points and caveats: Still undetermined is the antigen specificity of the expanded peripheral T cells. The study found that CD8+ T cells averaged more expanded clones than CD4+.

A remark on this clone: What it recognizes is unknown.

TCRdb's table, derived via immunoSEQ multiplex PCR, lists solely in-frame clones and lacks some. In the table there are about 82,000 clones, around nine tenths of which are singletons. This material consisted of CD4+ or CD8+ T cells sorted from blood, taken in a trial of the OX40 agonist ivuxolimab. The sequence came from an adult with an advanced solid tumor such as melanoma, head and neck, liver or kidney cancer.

The CDR3 bases are TGTGCCAGCAGTTTATTAGGCCCTAATCAGCCCCAGCATTTT. Protein: CASSLLGPNQPQHF. J is TRBJ1-5 and V is TRBV28; no firm D call. CDR1 is MDHEN, CDR2 SYDVKM, per germline. Trimming took 1 base from V and 4 from J, leaving 8 bases between them. This CDR3 region has 14 residues.